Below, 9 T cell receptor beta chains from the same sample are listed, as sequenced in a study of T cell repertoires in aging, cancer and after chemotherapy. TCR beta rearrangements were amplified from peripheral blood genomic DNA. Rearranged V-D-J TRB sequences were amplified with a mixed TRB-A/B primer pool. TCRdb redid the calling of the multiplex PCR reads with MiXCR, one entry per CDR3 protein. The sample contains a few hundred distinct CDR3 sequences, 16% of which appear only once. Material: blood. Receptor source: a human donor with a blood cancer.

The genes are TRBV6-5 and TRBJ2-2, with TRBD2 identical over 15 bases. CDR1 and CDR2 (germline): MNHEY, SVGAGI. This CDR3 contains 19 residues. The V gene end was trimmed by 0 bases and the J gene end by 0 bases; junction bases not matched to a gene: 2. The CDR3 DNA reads TGTGCCAGCAGTTACTCGGGACTAGCGGGGGGTACGAACACCGGGGAGCTGTTTTTT. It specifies CASSYSGLAGGTNTGELFF.

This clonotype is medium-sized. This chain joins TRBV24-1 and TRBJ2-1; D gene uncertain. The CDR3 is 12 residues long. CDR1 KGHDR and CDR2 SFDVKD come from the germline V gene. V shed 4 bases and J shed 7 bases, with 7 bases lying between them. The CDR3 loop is CATSEGVNEQFF. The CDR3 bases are TGTGCCACCAGTGAAGGAGTTAATGAGCAGTTCTTC.

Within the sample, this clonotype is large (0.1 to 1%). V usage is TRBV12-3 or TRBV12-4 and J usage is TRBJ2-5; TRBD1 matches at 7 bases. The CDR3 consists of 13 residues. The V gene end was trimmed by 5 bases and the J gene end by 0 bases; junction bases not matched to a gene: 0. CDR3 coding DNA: TGTGCCAGCAGTACAGGGGACCAAGAGACCCAGTACTTC. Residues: CASSTGDQETQYF.

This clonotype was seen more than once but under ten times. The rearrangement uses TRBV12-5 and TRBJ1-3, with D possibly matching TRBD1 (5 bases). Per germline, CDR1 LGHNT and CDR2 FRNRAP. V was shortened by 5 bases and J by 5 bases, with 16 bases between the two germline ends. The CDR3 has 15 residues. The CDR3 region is CASGLLGGGRNTIYF. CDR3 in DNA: TGTGCTAGTGGTCTCTTGGGGGGTGGGAGAAACACCATATATTTT.

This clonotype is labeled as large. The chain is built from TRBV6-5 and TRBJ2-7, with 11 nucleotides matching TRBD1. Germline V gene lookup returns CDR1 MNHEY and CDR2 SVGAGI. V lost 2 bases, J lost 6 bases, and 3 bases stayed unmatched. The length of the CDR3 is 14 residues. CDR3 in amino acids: CASSYGTGGVEQYF. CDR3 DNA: TGTGCCAGCAGTTACGGGACAGGGGGAGTCGAGCAGTACTTC.

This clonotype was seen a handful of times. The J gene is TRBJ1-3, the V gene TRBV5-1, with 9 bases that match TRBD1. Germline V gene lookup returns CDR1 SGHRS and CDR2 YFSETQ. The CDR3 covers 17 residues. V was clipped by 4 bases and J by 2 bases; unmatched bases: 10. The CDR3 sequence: CASSQGTGSVAGNTIYF. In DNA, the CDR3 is TGCGCCAGCAGCCAAGGGACAGGGAGTGTGGCTGGAAACACCATATATTTT.

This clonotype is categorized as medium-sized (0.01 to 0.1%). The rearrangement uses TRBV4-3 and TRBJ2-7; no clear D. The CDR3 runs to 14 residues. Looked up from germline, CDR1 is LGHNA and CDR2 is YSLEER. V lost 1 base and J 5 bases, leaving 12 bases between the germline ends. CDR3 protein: CASSQGVAVDEQYF. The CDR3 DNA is TGCGCCAGCAGCCAAGGGGTAGCAGTGGACGAGCAGTACTTC.

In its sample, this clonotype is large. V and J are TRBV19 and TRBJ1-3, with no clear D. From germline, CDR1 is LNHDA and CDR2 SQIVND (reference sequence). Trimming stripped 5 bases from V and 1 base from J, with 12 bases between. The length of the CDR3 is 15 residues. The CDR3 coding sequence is TGTGCCAGTAGTCCTACCCGCGCTTCTGGAAACACCATATATTTT. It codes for CASSPTRASGNTIYF.

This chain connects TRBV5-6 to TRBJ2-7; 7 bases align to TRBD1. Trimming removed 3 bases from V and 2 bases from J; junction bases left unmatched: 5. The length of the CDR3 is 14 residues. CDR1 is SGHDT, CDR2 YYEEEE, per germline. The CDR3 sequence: CASSSVGQTYEQYF. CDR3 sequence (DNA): TGTGCCAGCAGCTCCGTGGGACAGACCTACGAGCAGTACTTC. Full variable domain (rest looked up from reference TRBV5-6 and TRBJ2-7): DAGVTQSPTHLIKTRGQQVTLRCSPKSGHDTVSWYQQALGQGPQFIFQYYEEEERQRGNFPDRFSGHQFPNYSSELNVNALLLGDSALYLCASSSVGQTYEQYFGPGTRLTVT.